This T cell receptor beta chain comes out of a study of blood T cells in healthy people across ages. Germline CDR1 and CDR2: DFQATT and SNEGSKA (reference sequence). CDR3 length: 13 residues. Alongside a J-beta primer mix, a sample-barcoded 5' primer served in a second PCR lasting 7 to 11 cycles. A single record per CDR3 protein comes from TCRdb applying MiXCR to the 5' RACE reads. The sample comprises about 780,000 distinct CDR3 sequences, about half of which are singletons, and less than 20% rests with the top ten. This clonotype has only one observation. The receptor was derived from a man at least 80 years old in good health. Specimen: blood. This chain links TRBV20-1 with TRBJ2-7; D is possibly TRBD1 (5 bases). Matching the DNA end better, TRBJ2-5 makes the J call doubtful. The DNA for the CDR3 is TGCAGTGCTAGAGGTGCAGGGCACGAGACCCAGTACTTC. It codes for CSARGAGHETQYF.